Presented here are 10 T cell receptor beta chains from one specimen sequenced in a study of blood T cell repertoires in COVID-19. This table comes from immunoSEQ multiplex PCR, and its TCRdb copy is limited to in-frame clones, with some not included. The sample has about 210,000 clones, about 85% seen once; the top ten hold under 20%. The sequenced sample consisted of PBMCs or T cells enriched from blood (not recorded which). These receptors all come from a man between 40 and 49 years old who had recovered from COVID-19.

About this clone: One end of the junction varies from germline; a read error may be responsible. The genes are TRBV30 and TRBJ2-7; no reliable D call. The CDR3 loop spans 11 amino acids. Germline CDR1 reads GTSNPN; CDR2 reads SVGIG (reference sequence). CDR3 sequence reads: CACSVRYEQYF. The DNA for the CDR3 is TGTGCCTGTAGTGTCCGCTACGAGCAGTACTTC.

This chain uses TRBV25-1 with TRBJ2-2, with TRBD2 identical over 7 bases. Germline values: CDR1 MGHDK, CDR2 SYGVNS. Trimming took 3 bases from V and 2 from J; bases not matched to a gene: 12. The CDR3 sequence is 18 residues long. In DNA, the CDR3 is TGTGCCAGCAGTGATCTCCCCGTAGCGGGTAAAAACACCGGGGAGCTGTTTTTT. Its protein product is CASSDLPVAGKNTGELFF.

The chain recombines TRBV7-9 with TRBJ2-1, with 10 bases lining up with TRBD1. Per germline, CDR1 SEHNR and CDR2 FQNEAQ (reference sequence). Trimming removed 3 bases from V and 7 bases from J; junction bases left unmatched: 3. The CDR3 sequence is 14 residues long. The CDR3 bases are TGTGCCAGCAGCTTGGGACAGGGGTTTAATGAGCAGTTCTTC. Translation gives CASSLGQGFNEQFF.

The gene calls are TRBV4-1 and TRBJ2-7; possible D gene TRBD2, 6 bases. CDR3 size: 16 residues. V was shortened by 0 bases and J by 0 bases, with 12 bases between the two germline ends. The germline V gene has CDR1 MGHRA and CDR2 YSYEKL. The CDR3 nucleotides read TGCGCCAGCAGCCAAGACGACGCCGGGAGCTCCTACGAGCAGTACTTC. This codes for CASSQDDAGSSYEQYF.

This chain uses TRBV7-9 with TRBJ2-3; D is unresolved. CDR3 size: 14 residues. In germline, CDR1 is SEHNR, CDR2 FQNEAQ (reference sequence). Trimming removed 2 bases at V and 4 bases at J, with 10 bases between. The CDR3 reads CASSLPFAPDTQYF. CDR3 nucleotides: TGTGCCAGCAGCTTACCTTTTGCGCCAGATACGCAGTATTTT.

This chain uses TRBV27 with TRBJ2-4; 7 bases line up with TRBD1. The CDR3 covers 15 residues. Germline V CDR1 and CDR2: MNHEY, SMNVEV (reference sequence). V was clipped by 5 bases and J by 7 bases; unmatched bases: 11. The CDR3 loop reads CASSTMTGWDNIQYF. DNA for the CDR3: TGTGCCAGCAGTACCATGACAGGGTGGGATAACATTCAGTACTTC.

V gene TRBV6-1 combines with J gene TRBJ2-7, with 8 bases identical to TRBD2. V trimming: 1 base; J trimming: 6 bases; junction bases outside the gene matches: 5. This CDR3 is 14 amino acids long. Germline-derived CDR1 and CDR2 are MNHNS and SASEGT. The CDR3 is CASSEGTSPSEQYF. The DNA for the CDR3 is TGTGCCAGCAGTGAAGGGACTAGCCCTTCCGAGCAGTACTTC.

The rearrangement links TRBV19 to TRBJ2-7; D is perhaps TRBD1 (5 bases). This CDR3 has 13 amino acids. Per germline, CDR1 LNHDA and CDR2 SQIVND (reference sequence). V lost 3 bases and J 0 bases, leaving 6 bases between the germline ends. The CDR3 spells CASSMTDSYEQYF. The CDR3, as DNA: TGTGCCAGTAGTATGACAGACTCCTACGAGCAGTACTTC.

The CDR3 region is CASSLRDTSTDTQYF. The DNA of the CDR3 is TGTGCCAGCAGCTTAAGGGACACTAGCACAGATACGCAGTATTTT. This chain links TRBV7-9 with TRBJ2-3; perhaps TRBD1 as D (6 bases). V was cut by 2 bases and J by 0 bases, with 9 bases left in between. Germline CDR1 reads SEHNR; CDR2 reads FQNEAQ (reference sequence). This CDR3 is built from 15 residues.

The rearrangement uses TRBV30 and TRBJ1-5; 10 nucleotides align to TRBD1. Germline-derived CDR1 and CDR2 are GTSNPN and SVGIG (reference sequence). Trimming at V came to 2 bases and at J to 6 bases, leaving 10 bases not matched to a gene. CDR3 length: 16 amino acids. In DNA form, the CDR3 reads TGTGCCTGGAGTCTACGAACTTGGACAGGGGGTCAGCCCCAGCATTTT. It translates to CAWSLRTWTGGQPQHF.